Listed below are T cell receptor beta chains from one sample, sequenced in a study of T cells in Graves' hyperthyroidism and ophthalmopathy. From the multiplex PCR reads, TCRdb called clonotypes with MiXCR, one entry per CDR3 protein. In the table there are over 350,000 distinct CDR3 sequences, roughly 20% of which are singletons. The sequenced sample consisted of blood. The receptors stem from a man aged 18 to 35 with Graves' ophthalmopathy. The CDR3 runs from the conserved cysteine through the conserved F or W. The order of the fields is clone size, D gene, J gene, V gene, CDR3 protein, CDR3 DNA. The D gene is left open where the match is weak. Clone size is shown for a subset of rows, as once, few, many or a class of expanded clone.

. | . | TRBJ1-4 | TRBV3-1 | CASSQQTTNEKLFF | TGTGCCAGCAGCCAACAAACAACTAATGAAAAACTGTTTTTT
. | . | TRBJ2-5 | TRBV28 | CASAAQETQYF | TGTGCCAGCGCAGCTCAAGAGACCCAGTACTTC
once | . | TRBJ1-5 | TRBV28 | CASSLLRGINQPQHF | TGTGCCAGCAGTTTACTCAGGGGTATCAATCAGCCCCAGCATTTT
. | . | TRBJ2-1 | TRBV3-1 | CASSQGGAQQFF | TGTGCCAGCAGCCAAGGCGGGGCCCAGCAGTTCTTC
. | . | TRBJ2-1 | TRBV19 | CASRLRPPGHRDYNEQFF | TGTGCCAGTAGACTACGCCCCCCTGGACACCGCGATTATAATGAGCAGTTCTTC
few | . | TRBJ2-1 | TRBV7-3 | CASSIDEGPYNEQFF | TGTGCCAGCAGCATTGATGAAGGCCCCTACAATGAGCAGTTCTTC
. | . | TRBJ2-5 | TRBV27 | CASSFYSQETQYF | TGTGCCAGCAGTTTTTACTCCCAAGAGACCCAGTACTTC
few | . | TRBJ2-3 | TRBV29-1 | CGGRRSTDTQYF | TGCGGGGGTAGACGGAGCACAGATACGCAGTATTTT
few | TRBD1 | TRBJ1-2 | TRBV6-1 | CASSNPGRDRVGYTF | TGTGCCAGCAGTAACCCGGGCCGGGACAGGGTTGGCTACACCTTC
many | . | TRBJ1-6 | TRBV28 | CASSLGGAGEVSPLHF | TGTGCCAGCAGCCTTGGGGGGGCAGGCGAGGTTTCACCCCTCCACTTT
. | . | TRBJ1-1 | TRBV6-9 | CASSYRVPNMNTEAFF | TGTGCCAGCAGTTACAGGGTTCCTAACATGAACACTGAAGCTTTCTTT
. | . | TRBJ2-2 | TRBV9 | CASSVTTGELFF | TGTGCCAGCAGCGTAACCACCGGGGAGCTGTTTTTT